The T cell receptor (beta chain) described here comes from a study of cytomegalovirus exposure and HLA in healthy donors. The study ran its PCR with 60 Vbeta and 13 Jbeta primers. Libraries were prepared by immunoSEQ multiplex PCR; TCRdb keeps only in-frame clonotypes and omits some of them. Of about 140,000 clones listed, approximately 80% are singletons. The CDR3 consists of 15 residues. Unmatched junction bases numbered 14, after V lost 8 bases and J lost 8 bases. The germline gives CDR1 MDHEN, CDR2 SYDVKM. Study results and limitations: Common viral pathogens (according to a later analysis) appeared linked to several of the most significant clusters.

Of note for this clone: Its antigen remains unidentified.

The clonotype was recovered from a woman younger than 35 in good health and CMV-seropositive. Input material: PBMCs. This chain joins TRBV28 and TRBJ2-1, with TRBD2 identical over 8 bases. Here the CDR3 reads CASEGGAGGTYEQFF. In nucleotides, the CDR3 is TGTGCCAGCGAAGGGGGGGCGGGGGGTACCTATGAGCAGTTCTTC.